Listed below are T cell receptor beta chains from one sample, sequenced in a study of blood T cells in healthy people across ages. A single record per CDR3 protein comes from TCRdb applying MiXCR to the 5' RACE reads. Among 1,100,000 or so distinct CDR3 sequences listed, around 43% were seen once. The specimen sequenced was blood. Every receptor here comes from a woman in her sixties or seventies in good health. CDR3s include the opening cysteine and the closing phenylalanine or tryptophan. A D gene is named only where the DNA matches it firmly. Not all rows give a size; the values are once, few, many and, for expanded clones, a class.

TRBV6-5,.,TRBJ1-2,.,CATRPGDYGYTF,TGTGCCACTCGACCCGGGGACTATGGCTACACCTTC
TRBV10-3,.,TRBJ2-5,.,CAISESNLHRQETQYF,TGTGCCATCAGTGAGTCGAATCTGCACAGACAAGAGACCCAGTACTTC
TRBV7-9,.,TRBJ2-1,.,CASSFGTGTDEQFF,TGTGCCAGCAGCTTTGGAACAGGGACGGATGAGCAGTTCTTC
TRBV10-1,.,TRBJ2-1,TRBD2,CASSEGGRSNNEQFF,TGCGCCAGCAGTGAAGGCGGGAGGTCCAACAATGAGCAGTTCTTC
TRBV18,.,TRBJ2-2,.,CASSLPGADRELFF,TGTGCCAGCTCTCTTCCCGGGGCAGACCGGGAGCTGTTTTTT
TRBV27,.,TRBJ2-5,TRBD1,CASAGGTGGFSEQYF,TGTGCCAGCGCGGGGGGGACAGGGGGCTTTTCGGAGCAGTACTTC
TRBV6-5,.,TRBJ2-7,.,CASGRGSGYEQYF,TGTGCCAGCGGCAGGGGTAGTGGCTACGAGCAGTACTTC
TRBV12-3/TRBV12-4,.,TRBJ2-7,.,CASSPERRHYEQYF,TGTGCCAGCAGTCCGGAACGGCGGCACTACGAGCAGTACTTC
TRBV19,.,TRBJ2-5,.,CASSIPGEETQYF,TGTGCCAGTAGTATCCCAGGGGAAGAGACCCAGTACTTC
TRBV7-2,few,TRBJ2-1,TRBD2,CASIESAGRERGEQFF,TGTGCCAGCATAGAGTCAGCGGGACGGGAGAGGGGTGAGCAGTTCTTC
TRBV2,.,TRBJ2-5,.,CASVQGGGETQYF,TGTGCCAGCGTTCAGGGGGGCGGGGAGACCCAGTACTTC
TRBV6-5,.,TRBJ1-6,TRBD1,CASSQDRSNSPLHF,TGTGCCAGCAGCCAGGACAGGTCTAATTCACCCCTCCACTTT
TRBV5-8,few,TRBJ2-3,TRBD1,CASSKGQGASTDTQYF,TGTGCCAGCAGCAAGGGACAGGGGGCGTCGACAGATACGCAGTATTTT
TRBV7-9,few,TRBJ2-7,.,CASSLGVAAANEQYF,TGTGCCAGCAGCTTAGGAGTTGCGGCGGCCAATGAGCAGTACTTC
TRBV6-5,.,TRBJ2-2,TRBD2,CASSRTSRRSGELFF,TGTGCCAGCAGTCGGACTAGCCGGAGGAGCGGGGAGCTGTTTTTT
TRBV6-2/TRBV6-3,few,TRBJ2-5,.,CASRPGTFGTQYF,TGTGCCAGCAGACCCGGGACATTTGGGACCCAGTACTTC
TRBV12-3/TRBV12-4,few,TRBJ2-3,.,CASSYFGGPTDTQYF,TGTGCCAGCAGTTACTTTGGAGGCCCCACAGATACGCAGTATTTT
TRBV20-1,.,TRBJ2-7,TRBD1,CSASPPDRVRYEQYF,TGCAGTGCTAGCCCACCCGACAGGGTACGATACGAGCAGTACTTC
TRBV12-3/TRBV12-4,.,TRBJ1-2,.,CASSFGAGDRNYGYTF,TGTGCCAGCAGTTTTGGGGCAGGAGATCGTAACTATGGCTACACCTTC
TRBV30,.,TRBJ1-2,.,CAWSASVGGYTF,TGTGCCTGGAGTGCCTCTGTGGGGGGCTACACCTTC
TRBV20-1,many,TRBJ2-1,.,CSARERDSGNEQFF,TGCAGTGCTAGAGAAAGAGATTCAGGCAATGAGCAGTTCTTC
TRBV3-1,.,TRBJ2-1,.,CASSLGPSSYNERFF,TGTGCCAGCAGCCTAGGCCCTAGCTCCTACAATGAGCGGTTCTTC
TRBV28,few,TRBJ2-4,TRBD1,CASSFRGPAGIQYF,TGTGCCAGCAGTTTCAGGGGGCCGGCTGGAATTCAGTACTTC
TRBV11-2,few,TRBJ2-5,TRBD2,CASSHGLAGSSETQYF,TGTGCCAGCAGCCATGGTCTAGCGGGGAGCAGCGAGACCCAGTACTTC
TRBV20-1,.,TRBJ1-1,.,CSARRGPDEAFF,TGCAGTGCTAGAAGGGGACCGGATGAAGCTTTCTTT
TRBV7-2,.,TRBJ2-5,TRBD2,CASSLGLSETLYF,TGTGCCAGCAGCCTGGGACTATCAGAGACCCTGTACTTC
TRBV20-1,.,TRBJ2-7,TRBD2,CSAPRTERGEQYF,TGCAGTGCTCCCCGGACGGAGCGGGGCGAGCAGTACTTC
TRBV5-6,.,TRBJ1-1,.,CACSLDARGTTEAFF,TGTGCCTGCAGCTTAGACGCGCGGGGGACCACTGAAGCTTTCTTT
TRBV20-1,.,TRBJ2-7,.,CRAYDRSYEQYF,TGCAGGGCTTATGACAGATCATACGAGCAGTACTTC
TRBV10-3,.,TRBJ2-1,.,CATYGEPYNEQFF,TGTGCCACCTACGGGGAGCCCTACAATGAGCAGTTCTTC
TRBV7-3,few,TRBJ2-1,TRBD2,CASSLSGTSGAYNEQFF,TGTGCCAGCAGCTTAAGCGGGACTAGCGGAGCCTACAATGAGCAGTTCTTC
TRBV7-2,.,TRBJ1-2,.,CASSLNLGITYGYTF,TGTGCCAGCAGCTTAAATCTTGGGATAACCTATGGCTACACCTTC
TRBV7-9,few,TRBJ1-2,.,CASNPGVNYGYTF,TGTGCCAGCAACCCTGGGGTGAACTATGGCTACACCTTC
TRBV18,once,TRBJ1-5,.,CASSHEEGQPQHF,TGTGCCAGCTCCCACGAGGAGGGTCAGCCCCAGCATTTT
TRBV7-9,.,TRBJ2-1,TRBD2,CASSFGGRAGSWDNEQFF,TGTGCCAGCAGCTTCGGGGGACGAGCGGGGAGTTGGGACAATGAGCAGTTCTTC
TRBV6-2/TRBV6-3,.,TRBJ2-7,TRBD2,CASSSSSGFSYEQYF,TGTGCCAGCAGTTCCTCTAGCGGGTTCTCCTACGAGCAGTACTTC
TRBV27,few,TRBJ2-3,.,CASSVYPADTQYF,TGTGCCAGCAGTGTATACCCAGCAGATACGCAGTATTTT
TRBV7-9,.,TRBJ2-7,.,CASSLGSGGSSYEQYF,TGTGCCAGCAGCTTAGGGTCGGGGGGCTCCTCCTACGAGCAGTACTTC
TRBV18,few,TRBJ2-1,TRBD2,CASSPFPGREVSYNEQFF,TGTGCCAGCTCCCCCTTTCCTGGGCGGGAGGTCTCCTACAATGAGCAGTTCTTC
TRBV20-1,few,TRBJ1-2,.,CSASVAEGGYGYTF,TGCAGTGCAAGCGTGGCCGAAGGGGGCTATGGCTACACCTTC
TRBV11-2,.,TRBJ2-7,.,CASSVQTSYEQYF,TGTGCCAGCAGCGTGCAGACTTCCTACGAGCAGTACTTC
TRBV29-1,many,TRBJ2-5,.,CSVGGPQTQYF,TGCAGCGTCGGAGGGCCCCAGACCCAGTACTTC